This TCR beta chain was profiled in a study of PD-1 blockade in classical Hodgkin lymphoma. Findings and caveats of the study: Complete responders possessed baseline diversity comparable to newly diagnosed patients. A significant rise in TCR diversity by C4D1 was seen for CD4+ but not CD8+ cells. Before treatment, TCR diversity in newly diagnosed patients was reportedly lower than in healthy donors. Exclusion applied to patients who initiated nivolumab less than 1 year following ASCT.

Noted time point: cycle 4 day 1 (C4D1), after 6 weeks of nivolumab. Brentuximab vedotin exposure varied, and every patient relapsed after autologous stem cell transplantation. The CDR3 totals 14 residues. V lost 6 bases and J 3 bases, leaving 11 bases between the germline ends. Germline CDR1 MNHEY, CDR2 SVGAGI. This table comes from immunoSEQ multiplex PCR, and its TCRdb copy is limited to in-frame clones, with some not included. The table includes more than 40,000 clones, around 80% detected once. This clone was recorded a few times. Its target is unknown. Specimen: peripheral blood mononuclear cells (PBMCs), collected before the fourth cycle of nivolumab. This sequence was found in a human donor with classical Hodgkin lymphoma. V and J are TRBV6-5 and TRBJ1-4, with D hard to call. CDR3 in DNA: TGTGCCAGCAGCTTTAACGGGGCTAATGAAAAACTGTTTTTT. It encodes CASSFNGANEKLFF.